The 19 T cell receptor beta chains below all came from one sample that was sequenced in a study of blood T cell repertoires in COVID-19. Some clones are missing from TCRdb's copy, which holds only in-frame ones; the method was immunoSEQ multiplex PCR. The sample lists about 250,000 clones; roughly 80% were seen once. Sequencing used peripheral blood. Every receptor here comes from an older person with COVID-19, enrolled during active disease.

J is TRBJ2-7 and V is TRBV6-1, with TRBD1 as a possible D gene (5 bases). The CDR3 extends over 15 amino acids. The V end was cut by 1 base, the J end by 2 bases, with 12 bases between. In germline, CDR1 is MNHNS, CDR2 SASEGT. In nucleotides, the CDR3 is TGTGCCAGCAGTGAAGATACAGGCAGAGCCTACGAGCAGTACTTC. This translates into CASSEDTGRAYEQYF.

The V call is TRBV19, the J call TRBJ2-5; D is perhaps TRBD2 (5 bases). V shed 5 bases and J shed 5 bases, with 12 bases lying between them. Germline-derived CDR1 and CDR2 are LNHDA and SQIVND (reference sequence). This CDR3 is 13 amino acids long. The CDR3 sequence: CASSLPGWETQYF. The CDR3 coding sequence is TGTGCCAGTAGTTTGCCGGGATGGGAGACCCAGTACTTC. The whole variable domain, remainder taken from reference TRBV19 and TRBJ2-5, is DGGITQSPKYLFRKEGQNVTLSCEQNLNHDAMYWYRQDPGQGLRLIYYSQIVNDFQKGDIAEGYSVSREKKESFPLTVTSAQKNPTAFYLCASSLPGWETQYFGPGTRLLVL.

V usage is TRBV5-6 and J usage is TRBJ1-4; D gene ambiguous. Germline V gives CDR1 SGHDT, CDR2 YYEEEE. Deletions cut 2 bases from V and 3 bases from J, with 8 bases between. This CDR3 is built from 14 residues. The CDR3 protein is CASSLKLANEKLFF. The CDR3 DNA reads TGTGCCAGCAGCTTAAAGCTAGCTAATGAAAAACTGTTTTTT.

This sequence joins TRBV6-2 or TRBV6-3 and TRBJ2-1; 7 bases fit TRBD2. V lost 6 bases and J lost 9; bases outside the gene matches: 14. In germline, CDR1 is MNHEY, CDR2 SVGEGT. CDR3 length: 15 amino acids. This CDR3 reads CASSRPGGSGGEQFF. Written as DNA, the CDR3 is TGTGCCAGCAGCCGCCCCGGGGGGTCCGGGGGTGAGCAGTTCTTC.

The V and J genes are TRBV6-5 and TRBJ2-1, with D possibly TRBD2 on 5 matching bases. The germline V gene has CDR1 MNHEY and CDR2 SVGAGI. This CDR3 has 16 amino acids. V lost 4 bases and J lost 0, with 13 bases in between. The CDR3 is CASSSSDSSSYNEQFF. The CDR3 DNA reads TGTGCCAGCAGTTCCTCGGACTCAAGCTCCTACAATGAGCAGTTCTTC.

This chain connects TRBV28 to TRBJ2-4, with TRBD2 identical over 7 bases. V lost 2 bases, J lost 6 bases, and 4 bases stayed unmatched. The CDR3 covers 14 residues. Germline V CDR1 and CDR2: MDHEN, SYDVKM. The CDR3 loop reads CASSLGGVRNIQYF. Written as DNA, the CDR3 is TGTGCCAGCAGTTTAGGGGGGGTTCGAAACATTCAGTACTTC.

The chain recombines TRBV19 with TRBJ2-3; TRBD2 aligns across 10 bases. Trimming took 3 bases from V and 5 from J; bases not matched to a gene: 8. The germline V gene encodes CDR1 LNHDA and CDR2 SQIVND (reference sequence). The CDR3 totals 16 residues. CDR3 residues: CASSIRAGGPLDTQYF. The DNA of the CDR3 is TGTGCCAGTAGTATCAGAGCGGGAGGGCCCTTAGATACGCAGTATTTT.

The V and J genes are TRBV18 and TRBJ1-2, with 7 bases that match TRBD1. The CDR3 sequence is 14 residues long. V lost 5 bases and J lost 3; bases outside the gene matches: 6. CDR1 and CDR2 (germline): KGHSH, LQKENI. The CDR3 region has the DNA TGTGCCAGCTCAGAAGGGGGCGGTCACTATGGCTACACCTTC. It specifies CASSEGGGHYGYTF.

The V call is TRBV7-8, the J call TRBJ1-5, with 7 bases aligning to TRBD1. V lost 5 bases to trimming and J lost 3 bases; unmatched junction nucleotides: 7. Germline-derived CDR1 and CDR2 are SGHVS and FQNEAQ. This CDR3 has 15 residues. DNA for the CDR3: TGTGCCAGCAGCAGGACAGGTCCCCTCAATCAGCCCCAGCATTTT. It encodes CASSRTGPLNQPQHF.

The rearrangement uses TRBV6-5 and TRBJ2-7; 10 bases map to TRBD1. Per germline, CDR1 MNHEY and CDR2 SVGAGI. This CDR3 has 15 residues. The trim removed 2 bases at V and 2 bases at J, leaving 3 bases unmatched. The CDR3 bases are TGTGCCAGCAGTTACCTTGGACAGGGGGCCTACGAGCAGTACTTC. Residues: CASSYLGQGAYEQYF.

This clone turned up a few times. The J gene is TRBJ1-5, the V gene TRBV19; D ambiguous. The germline V gene encodes CDR1 LNHDA and CDR2 SQIVND (reference sequence). This CDR3 is built from 15 residues. V was clipped by 1 base and J by 2 bases, with 9 bases between them. The DNA of the CDR3 is TGTGCCAGTAGTATAGGGTTCCGGGGCAATCAGCCCCAGCATTTT. Encoded protein: CASSIGFRGNQPQHF.

The rearrangement uses TRBV19 and TRBJ2-3, with a possible D match to TRBD1 (6 bases). The CDR3 loop spans 11 amino acids. The germline V gene encodes CDR1 LNHDA and CDR2 SQIVND (reference sequence). V lost 10 bases to trimming and J lost 9 bases, with 14 bases between them. The CDR3 nucleotides are TGTGCCATAGGGGGTTGGGAGACGCAGTATTTT. It translates to CAIGGWETQYF.

This sequence joins TRBV18 and TRBJ1-4; TRBD1 aligns across 11 bases. Trimming at V came to 4 bases and at J to 0 bases, leaving 13 bases not matched to a gene. The CDR3 extends over 20 amino acids. Germline-derived CDR1 and CDR2 are KGHSH and LQKENI. CDR3 sequence: CASSRIGQGAAKTTNEKLFF. CDR3 bases: TGTGCCAGCTCACGCATCGGACAGGGGGCTGCGAAGACAACTAATGAAAAACTGTTTTTT. The full variable domain, rest sourced from reference TRBV18 and TRBJ1-4, is NAGVMQNPRHLVRRRGQEARLRCSPMKGHSHVYWYRQLPEEGLKFMVYLQKENIIDESGMPKERFSAEFPKEGPSILRIQQVVRGDSAAYFCASSRIGQGAAKTTNEKLFFGSGTQLSVL.

The V and J genes are TRBV9 and TRBJ2-1; maybe TRBD2 (6 bases). V lost 5 bases and J lost 3, with 15 bases in between. Germline values: CDR1 SGDLS, CDR2 YYNGEE. The CDR3 consists of 15 residues. CDR3 nucleotides: TGTGCCAGCAGTGGAGGGAAGGCGGACTACAATGAGCAGTTCTTC. This encodes CASSGGKADYNEQFF.

The chain recombines TRBV13 with TRBJ2-7, with D unresolved. Germline assignment: CDR1 PRHDT and CDR2 FYEKMQ (reference sequence). V lost 3 bases, J lost 3 bases, and 6 bases lay in between. The CDR3 totals 12 residues. The CDR3 loop is CASSLSGYEQYF. The CDR3 region has the DNA TGTGCCAGCAGCTTGTCGGGCTACGAGCAGTACTTC.

This clone has just a few counts. The rearrangement uses TRBV5-1 and TRBJ1-1; 8 bases fit TRBD1. Trimming at V came to 4 bases and at J to 2 bases, leaving 7 bases not matched to a gene. CDR3 length equals 15 residues. Germline loops: CDR1 SGHRS, CDR2 YFSETQ. This CDR3 reads CASSAQGAPNTEAFF. The DNA for the CDR3 is TGCGCCAGCAGCGCTCAGGGGGCGCCAAACACTGAAGCTTTCTTT.

This chain joins TRBV4-1 and TRBJ1-5; perhaps TRBD1 as D (6 bases). The CDR3 spans 17 residues. Per the germline V gene, CDR1 is MGHRA and CDR2 is YSYEKL. V gave up 4 bases and J gave up 0 bases, with 16 bases separating them. For the CDR3, the DNA is TGCGCCAGCAGCCTTTGGGGGCCAGGGGTTAGCAATCAGCCCCAGCATTTT. Its translation is CASSLWGPGVSNQPQHF.

The rearrangement joins TRBV3-1 (or the pseudogene TRBV3-2) to TRBJ1-2; possibly TRBD1 for D (6 bases). Deletions cut 0 bases from V and 8 bases from J, with 16 bases between. CDR1 and CDR2 (germline): LGHDT, YNNKEL (reference sequence). The CDR3 consists of 15 residues. CDR3 bases: TGTGCCAGCAGCCAAGATCGCAGGGGCACTGCGGGCTACACCTTC. As protein: CASSQDRRGTAGYTF.

CDR3 loop: CASSSSGGFTSGANVLTF. CDR3 nucleotides: TGTGCCAGCAGTTCTAGCGGGGGATTCACCTCTGGGGCCAACGTCCTGACTTTC. The genes are TRBV28 and TRBJ2-6; 10 bases fit TRBD2. Germline assignment: CDR1 MDHEN and CDR2 SYDVKM. The CDR3 loop spans 18 amino acids. The J segment lost 0 bases and the V segment lost 4 bases, leaving 6 bases of the junction unmatched.